A single sample is the source of the 29 T cell receptor beta chains below, sequenced in a study of vaccination and CD4 T cells after COVID-19. Oncomine TCR Beta short-read sequencing was applied to DNA from cultured CD4+ T cells. From the PCR reads, TCRdb called clonotypes with MiXCR, one entry per CDR3 protein. The sample has roughly 16,000 distinct CDR3 sequences, 55% seen once. The antigens for these receptors are not known. The treatment was: roughly 10-day PBMC culture with coronavirus spike peptide pools or control peptides (ViraFEST assay). The sample was CD4+ T cells from blood, cultured in vitro. Receptor source: a human donor who had recovered from COVID-19.

The chain links TRBV2 to TRBJ1-3, with TRBD1 as a possible D gene (6 bases). The V and J ends lost 6 bases and 0 bases respectively, with 12 bases between them. CDR1 and CDR2 from the germline V gene are SNHLY and FYNNEI. The CDR3 has 15 residues. DNA of the CDR3: TGTGCCAGCAGCGAGGACAGCCTCTCTGGAAACACCATATATTTT. Its translation is CASSEDSLSGNTIYF.

This clonotype was seen only a few times. This chain connects TRBV6-5 to TRBJ2-7; 10 nucleotides agree with TRBD2. Germline V gene lookup returns CDR1 MNHEY and CDR2 SVGAGI. This CDR3 region has 17 residues. The junction had 6 bases not matched to a gene; V was cut back by 0 bases and J by 1 base. In nucleotides, the CDR3 is TGTGCCAGCAGTTACTCGGCTAGCGGGAGTGGGTCCTACGAGCAGTACTTC. Protein product: CASSYSASGSGSYEQYF.

This clonotype was detected only a few times. This chain's CDR3 is CASSRDARNTEAFF. The CDR3 DNA reads as TGTGCCAGCAGCCGAGATGCAAGGAACACTGAAGCTTTCTTT. This sequence joins TRBV7-9 and TRBJ1-1; D call uncertain. This CDR3 region has 14 residues. Germline V CDR1 and CDR2: SEHNR, FQNEAQ (reference sequence). V was trimmed by 5 bases and J by 1 base, leaving 11 bases between them.

The table lists this clonotype with a few counts. The chain links TRBV6-2 or TRBV6-3 to TRBJ1-5; D not certain. Trimming pared 1 base from V and 2 bases from J, leaving 12 bases between. From germline, CDR1 is MNHEY and CDR2 SVGEGT. There are 16 residues in the CDR3. The CDR3 DNA is TGTGCCAGCAGTTACTGGTCCGGGGATGGCAATCAGCCCCAGCATTTT. As protein: CASSYWSGDGNQPQHF.

The chain carries TRBV6-1 and TRBJ2-3; D is unresolved. Germline values: CDR1 MNHNS, CDR2 SASEGT. CDR3 length: 12 residues. V shed 9 bases and J shed 3 bases, with 10 bases lying between them. The CDR3 DNA sequence: TGTGCCAGTTCGGGTGCAACAGATACGCAGTATTTT. Translation: CASSGATDTQYF.

The chain combines TRBV12-3 or TRBV12-4 with TRBJ2-7; D remains unclear. V was pared by 3 bases and J by 4 bases, with 10 bases between. CDR3 length: 13 residues. CDR3 bases: TGTGCCAGCAGTTTCGGCCCAAAGTACGAGCAGTACTTC. Amino acid sequence: CASSFGPKYEQYF.

The J gene is TRBJ1-1, the V gene TRBV10-3; D uncertain. Deletions cut 5 bases from V and 2 bases from J, with 9 bases between. This CDR3 comprises 13 residues. The germline V gene encodes CDR1 ENHRY and CDR2 SYGVKD. CDR3 in DNA: TGTGCCATCAGTCAGGACTTTAACACTGAAGCTTTCTTT. It translates to CAISQDFNTEAFF.

The rearrangement joins TRBV3-1 to TRBJ2-3; possibly TRBD2 for D (6 bases). The V end lost 0 bases, the J end lost 2 bases, and 12 bases lay between the germline ends. The CDR3 is made up of 16 amino acids. From germline, CDR1 is LGHDT and CDR2 YNNKEL (reference sequence). The DNA for the CDR3 is TGTGCCAGCAGCCAAGATAGGGGCGGGATCACAGATACGCAGTATTTT. The encoded protein is CASSQDRGGITDTQYF.

This chain joins TRBV10-3 and TRBJ1-1; a possible D gene is TRBD1 (6 bases). Germline CDR1 ENHRY, CDR2 SYGVKD. V lost 10 bases and J 7 bases, leaving 16 bases between the germline ends. The CDR3 has 12 residues. CDR3 loop: CATQDSLIEAFF. The CDR3 region has the DNA TGTGCCACCCAGGACAGCTTAATTGAAGCTTTCTTT.

This clonotype has only a few counts. The rearrangement links TRBV7-2 to TRBJ2-3; 10 nucleotides line up with TRBD2. The V segment lost 7 bases and the J segment 6 bases; nucleotides outside the gene matches: 10. This CDR3 has 15 residues. In germline, CDR1 is SGHTA, CDR2 FQGNSA. CDR3 nucleotides: TGTGCCAGCATCTTGGGGACTAGCGAGATTGATACGCAGTATTTT. It codes for CASILGTSEIDTQYF.

The genes are TRBV4-1 and TRBJ1-4; tentative D call: TRBD1 (5 bases). Deletions cut 4 bases from V and 0 bases from J, with 9 bases between. Germline V lookup: CDR1 MGHRA, CDR2 YSYEKL. CDR3 length: 15 amino acids. CDR3 sequence (DNA): TGCGCCAGCAGCCCGACAGCTGCAACTAATGAAAAACTGTTTTTT. Protein product: CASSPTAATNEKLFF.

This clonotype was seen a handful of times. The chain uses TRBV19 and TRBJ1-3; possibly TRBD1 for D (5 bases). CDR1 LNHDA and CDR2 SQIVND come from the germline V gene (reference sequence). This CDR3 contains 15 residues. V lost 5 bases, J lost 0 bases, and 11 bases lay in between. As DNA, the CDR3 is TGTGCCAGTAGTCGGGGGGATAACTCTGGAAACACCATATATTTT. Its translation is CASSRGDNSGNTIYF.

There are a few counts of this clonotype. The rearrangement uses TRBV20-1 and TRBJ1-3; D is undetermined. Germline V gene lookup returns CDR1 DFQATT and CDR2 SNEGSKA (reference sequence). The CDR3 spans 14 residues. Trimming left V 2 bases short and J 3 bases short, with 11 bases between. The CDR3, as DNA: TGCAGTGCTAGAAACCATTTGGTTGGAAACACCATATATTTT. It encodes CSARNHLVGNTIYF.

This clonotype has just a few counts. The rearrangement uses TRBV6-5 and TRBJ2-4, with D uncertain. The germline CDR1 and CDR2 sequences are MNHEY and SVGAGI. Trimming took off 4 bases at V and 2 bases at J, with 9 bases between the two ends. This CDR3 has 14 residues. CDR3 bases: TGTGCCAGCAGTTCTATCGTGACCAAAAACATTCAGTACTTC. It translates to CASSSIVTKNIQYF.

This clonotype was seen only a few times. This chain links TRBV20-1 with TRBJ1-5, with 7 bases identical to TRBD1. V gave up 4 bases and J gave up 0 bases; unmatched junction bases: 9. The CDR3 extends over 16 amino acids. Germline CDR1 and CDR2: DFQATT and SNEGSKA (reference sequence). The CDR3, as DNA: TGCAGTGCTAAAGGGACAGCACGCCATAGCAATCAGCCCCAGCATTTT. Residues: CSAKGTARHSNQPQHF.

J is TRBJ1-2 and V is TRBV4-3; D might be TRBD1 (5 bases). Germline CDR1 and CDR2: LGHNA and YSLEER. Trimming removed 1 base from V and 4 bases from J, with 10 bases in between. The CDR3 is 14 residues long. The CDR3 bases are TGCGCCAGCAGCCAAGCCGGGGGAGGCTATGGCTACACCTTC. Translating it yields CASSQAGGGYGYTF.

V and J are TRBV12-3 or TRBV12-4 and TRBJ1-1; D is unclear. This CDR3 has 12 residues. Trimming stripped 5 bases from V and 4 bases from J, with 8 bases between. The CDR3 spells CASSPLSTEAFF. The CDR3 coding sequence is TGTGCCAGCAGTCCTCTAAGCACTGAAGCTTTCTTT.

This clonotype has a handful of counts. This chain links TRBV20-1 with TRBJ1-4; weak D call: TRBD1 (5 bases). CDR1 and CDR2 (germline): DFQATT, SNEGSKA (reference sequence). V was clipped by 4 bases and J by 6 bases, with 9 bases between them. The CDR3 totals 12 residues. CDR3 bases: TGCAGTGCTATTCCGGGGGATGAAAAACTGTTTTTT. This sequence encodes CSAIPGDEKLFF.

The V call is TRBV7-9, the J call TRBJ1-6; unclear D gene. Trimming removed 1 base from V and 5 bases from J, with 12 bases in between. The CDR3 sequence is 16 residues long. The germline V gene encodes CDR1 SEHNR and CDR2 FQNEAQ (reference sequence). CDR3 region: CASSLVRSNNNSPLHF. The CDR3 coding sequence is TGTGCCAGCAGCTTAGTCCGATCCAATAATAATTCACCCCTCCACTTT.

The chain is built from TRBV20-1 and TRBJ1-2, with D uncertain. Trimming shortened V by 0 bases and J by 1 base, and 6 bases separated the two germline ends. Germline loops: CDR1 DFQATT, CDR2 SNEGSKA (reference sequence). The CDR3 runs 13 residues. This CDR3 is CSARDRVNYGYTF. DNA for the CDR3: TGCAGTGCTAGAGATCGTGTTAACTATGGCTACACCTTC.

The chain recombines TRBV20-1 with TRBJ2-7; perhaps TRBD1 as D (6 bases). V was pared by 0 bases and J by 2 bases, with 20 bases between. Per the germline V gene, CDR1 is DFQATT and CDR2 is SNEGSKA (reference sequence). This CDR3 spans 17 amino acids. The CDR3 nucleotides read TGCAGTGCTAGAGAAAAGGAGTCTTGGGACACTCCCTACGAGCAGTACTTC. This sequence encodes CSAREKESWDTPYEQYF.

The gene calls are TRBV7-3 and TRBJ1-1, with 7 bases fitting TRBD1. The V segment lost 5 bases and the J segment 8 bases; nucleotides outside the gene matches: 8. This CDR3 is 13 amino acids long. Germline lookup yields CDR1 SGHTA and CDR2 FQGTGA. The CDR3 protein is CASSPTGSHEAFF. CDR3 nucleotides: TGTGCCAGCAGCCCGACAGGGTCTCACGAAGCTTTCTTT.

The rearrangement links TRBV11-1 to TRBJ2-3, with unresolved D. This CDR3 has 14 amino acids. Germline CDR1 SGHAT, CDR2 FQDESV (reference sequence). Deletions cut 0 bases from V and 4 bases from J, with 8 bases between. In DNA form, the CDR3 reads TGTGCCAGCAGCTTAGCCCAGCACTCAGATACGCAGTATTTT. Protein sequence: CASSLAQHSDTQYF.

This clonotype was recorded a few times. The chain recombines TRBV6-5 with TRBJ1-2; D gene ambiguous. V gave up 0 bases and J gave up 7 bases, with 12 bases separating them. Germline CDR1 reads MNHEY; CDR2 reads SVGAGI. This CDR3 spans 14 amino acids. Written as DNA, the CDR3 is TGTGCCAGCAGTTACTCGAGACGGCCGGGTGGCTACACCTTC. Translating it yields CASSYSRRPGGYTF.

This clonotype was seen only a few times. The chain employs TRBV20-1 and TRBJ2-2, with D possibly matching TRBD2 (6 bases). Germline-derived CDR1 and CDR2 are DFQATT and SNEGSKA (reference sequence). The CDR3 is 15 residues long. V lost 3 bases to trimming and J lost 6 bases, with 17 bases between them. The DNA of the CDR3 is TGCAGTGCTAGGGCCGGTGGCGGGACGGCCGGGGAGCTGTTTTTT. Amino acids: CSARAGGGTAGELFF.

The chain employs TRBV24-1 and TRBJ1-2, with D unresolved. The V and J ends lost 0 bases and 6 bases respectively, with 7 bases between them. CDR1 and CDR2 (germline): KGHDR, SFDVKD. The CDR3 spans 13 residues. DNA of the CDR3: TGTGCCACCAGTGATTTGGTGGGGAATGGCTACACCTTC. As protein: CATSDLVGNGYTF.

This clonotype was seen just once. The V and J genes are TRBV5-1 and TRBJ2-5, with TRBD1 matching over 7 bases. CDR3 length: 16 amino acids. Germline trimming cut 0 bases from V and 0 bases from J; bases unmatched to any gene: 5. Germline V gene data show CDR1 as SGHRS and CDR2 as YFSETQ. In nucleotides, the CDR3 is TGCGCCAGCAGCTTGGTTTCAGGACAGGACCAAGAGACCCAGTACTTC. Amino acid sequence: CASSLVSGQDQETQYF.

This chain uses TRBV4-1 with TRBJ2-3; maybe TRBD1 (6 bases). Trimming left V 2 bases short and J 9 bases short, with 21 bases between. This CDR3 has 16 amino acids. Germline CDR1 MGHRA, CDR2 YSYEKL. CDR3 loop: CASSQTGFTLPWTQYF. Here the CDR3 DNA reads TGCGCCAGCAGCCAAACAGGGTTCACCCTCCCTTGGACGCAGTATTTT.

The rearrangement uses TRBV20-1 and TRBJ1-3; D is uncertain. The CDR3 is 15 residues long. CDR1 and CDR2 (germline): DFQATT, SNEGSKA (reference sequence). V was pared by 6 bases and J by 0 bases, with 15 bases between. CDR3 coding DNA: TGCAGTGCCCAGGCCAGTGAAGGCTCTGGAAACACCATATATTTT. Translating gives CSAQASEGSGNTIYF.